This T cell receptor (beta chain) comes out of a study of cytomegalovirus exposure and HLA in healthy donors. Overall study results and limits: Earlier results showed most TCR beta V segments being productive about 90% or about 30% of the time. Association of a missense DCLRE1C variant with TCR beta V- and J-gene trimming was reported in a later analysis. Indistinguishable V segments such as TRBV6-2 and TRBV6-3 were excluded.

In the case of this clone: Antigen specificity is unknown.

PCR primers comprised 60 Vbeta and 13 Jbeta primers. TCRdb's table, derived via immunoSEQ multiplex PCR, lists solely in-frame clones and lacks some. The table records over 250,000 clones, 70% to 90% of them present only once. CDR1 and CDR2 (germline): MNHEY, SMNVEV (reference sequence). Trimming took 3 bases from V and 5 from J, leaving 10 bases between them. The CDR3 totals 13 residues. The sample comprised PBMCs. The receptor was derived from a man aged 35-49 years in good health and CMV-seropositive. The gene calls are TRBV27 and TRBJ2-5; D unresolved. The CDR3 here is CASSLAYTETQYF. The CDR3 nucleotides read TGTGCCAGCAGTTTGGCTTATACGGAGACCCAGTACTTC.